The rows below give T cell receptor beta chains drawn from one sample of a study of regulatory T cells in long-lasting Graves disease. TCRdb reanalysed the multiplex PCR reads using MiXCR and keeps one entry per CDR3 protein. Among about 360,000 distinct CDR3 sequences, about 17% were seen once, and the ten largest hold 20%. These same data were also listed under a study on T cells in Graves' hyperthyroidism and ophthalmopathy.

Specimen: peripheral blood mononuclear cells (PBMCs), collected at new diagnosis, from a patient treated with antithyroid drugs. These receptor sequences come from a woman younger than 35 with Graves disease. CDR3s include the opening cysteine and the closing phenylalanine or tryptophan. Each record gives: V gene, clone size, CDR3 length, D gene, J gene, CDR3 protein, CDR3 DNA. D genes are given only for firm matches. Clone size is shown for a subset of rows, as once, few, many or a class of expanded clone.

>TRBV18|.|16|TRBD2|TRBJ2-1
CASSPPGLAGGSEQFF
TGTGCCAGCTCACCTCCCGGGCTAGCGGGAGGGAGTGAGCAGTTCTTC
>TRBV7-3|many|14|TRBD1|TRBJ2-7
CASSARTGPPEQYF
TGTGCCAGCAGCGCCAGGACAGGACCCCCCGAGCAGTACTTC
>TRBV5-5|many|14|.|TRBJ2-3
CASSLGVLLDTQYF
TGTGCCAGCAGCTTGGGGGTACTCTTAGATACGCAGTATTTT
>TRBV6-1|.|15|.|TRBJ1-1
CASSEGAGENTEAFF
TGTGCCAGCAGTGAAGGGGCAGGGGAGAACACTGAAGCTTTCTTT
>TRBV20-1|.|14|.|TRBJ2-2
CSASRDKNTGELFF
TGCAGTGCTTCCCGGGACAAGAACACCGGGGAGCTGTTTTTT
>TRBV28|many|12|.|TRBJ1-1
CASSEMNTEAFF
TGTGCCAGCAGTGAGATGAACACTGAAGCTTTCTTT
>TRBV3-1|many|14|TRBD2|TRBJ2-1
CASSPAGGYNEQFF
TGTGCCAGCAGCCCAGCGGGGGGGTACAATGAGCAGTTCTTC
>TRBV29-1|many|14|TRBD1|TRBJ1-1
CSGTPGQVGTEAFF
TGCAGCGGAACCCCGGGACAGGTGGGCACTGAAGCTTTCTTT
>TRBV27|many|13|.|TRBJ2-2
CASSLGQTGELFF
TGTGCCAGCAGTTTAGGGCAGACCGGGGAGCTGTTTTTT
>TRBV10-1|few|16|.|TRBJ2-7
CASSESTPDSAYEQYF
TGCGCCAGCAGTGAGTCAACCCCCGACTCTGCCTACGAGCAGTACTTC
>TRBV28|.|12|.|TRBJ1-2
CASSSRWSGYTF
TGTGCCAGCAGTTCCAGGTGGTCTGGCTACACCTTC
>TRBV5-1|.|15|TRBD2|TRBJ2-1
CASTGTSGFYNEQFF
TGCGCCAGCACCGGGACTAGCGGATTCTACAATGAGCAGTTCTTC
>TRBV20-1|.|16|.|TRBJ1-5
CSAPHPALQGNQPQHF
TGCAGTGCTCCACACCCGGCCCTGCAGGGCAATCAGCCCCAGCATTTT
>TRBV28|.|17|TRBD2|TRBJ2-2
CANSHFGPQRGTGELFF
TGTGCCAACAGTCACTTCGGGCCTCAGCGGGGCACCGGGGAGCTGTTTTTT
>TRBV7-2|few|13|.|TRBJ2-2
CASSPSYTGELFF
TGTGCCAGCAGCCCTAGTTACACCGGGGAGCTGTTTTTT
>TRBV28|many|16|TRBD1|TRBJ1-6
CASRRQGIVLDSPLHF
TGTGCCAGCAGAAGACAGGGGATTGTTTTGGATTCACCCCTCCACTTT
>TRBV11-2|many|14|TRBD1|TRBJ1-1
CASRLSGGPTEAFF
TGTGCCAGCAGACTGTCAGGGGGCCCCACTGAAGCTTTCTTT
>TRBV18|many|14|.|TRBJ1-2
CASSPTDYLYGYTF
TGTGCCAGCTCACCAACGGACTACCTCTATGGCTACACCTTC
>TRBV3-1|many|13|TRBD1|TRBJ1-6
CASSQLGQGVIHF
TGTGCCAGCAGCCAATTAGGGCAGGGGGTGATCCACTTT
>TRBV10-3|many|14|TRBD1|TRBJ2-7
CAISPGGSNYEQYF
TGTGCCATCAGTCCAGGGGGCTCCAACTACGAGCAGTACTTC
>TRBV18|many|14|.|TRBJ1-4
CASSPQGTHEKLFF
TGTGCCAGCTCGCCCCAGGGGACCCATGAAAAACTGTTTTTT
>TRBV7-9|many|14|.|TRBJ2-2
CASPGAMNTGELFF
TGTGCCAGCCCGGGGGCTATGAACACCGGGGAGCTGTTTTTT
>TRBV28|many|9|.|TRBJ1-2
CASSTPWVF
TGTGCCAGCAGCACCCCTTGGGTCTTC
>TRBV25-1|few|14|.|TRBJ2-5
CASSPEQASETQYF
TGTGCCAGCAGTCCCGAACAGGCTTCGGAGACCCAGTACTTC
>TRBV11-2|many|16|.|TRBJ1-6
CASSKEAGEGDSPLHF
TGTGCCAGCAGCAAAGAGGCGGGGGAAGGTGATTCACCCCTCCACTTT
>TRBV9|many|15|.|TRBJ2-7
CASSALTGEVGEQYF
TGTGCCAGCAGCGCCCTAACAGGGGAGGTGGGGGAGCAGTACTTC
>TRBV3-1|many|19|.|TRBJ2-1
CASSQEIGSGGPSYNEQFF
TGTGCCAGCAGCCAAGAGATAGGGAGCGGAGGGCCTTCCTACAATGAGCAGTTCTTC
>TRBV28|.|13|.|TRBJ2-2
CASSSVVSGELFF
TGTGCCAGCAGTTCCGTTGTATCCGGGGAGCTGTTTTTT
>TRBV28|many|18|.|TRBJ1-1
CASSFDVTKDLENTEAFF
TGTGCCAGCAGTTTCGACGTAACAAAGGACCTCGAAAACACTGAAGCTTTCTTT
>TRBV2|.|14|.|TRBJ2-1
CASSYYRILDEQFF
TGTGCCAGCAGTTACTACCGGATTTTGGATGAGCAGTTCTTC
>TRBV12-3/TRBV12-4|few|15|.|TRBJ1-5
CASSLGTTGNQPQHF
TGTGCCAGCAGTTTAGGGACCACCGGCAATCAGCCCCAGCATTTT
>TRBV18|many|15|.|TRBJ2-3
CASSPPGFREATQYF
TGTGCCAGCTCACCACCGGGGTTCAGGGAAGCTACGCAGTATTTT
>TRBV5-6|.|17|TRBD2|TRBJ2-7
CASSQIGLAGVAYEQYF
TGTGCCAGCAGCCAGATTGGACTAGCGGGAGTCGCATACGAGCAGTACTTC
>TRBV6-9|many|12|.|TRBJ2-7
CASSYKDSEQYF
TGTGCCAGCAGTTACAAGGACAGTGAGCAGTACTTC
>TRBV20-1|.|14|TRBD1|TRBJ1-6
CSAVKGANNSPLHF
TGCAGTGCAGTCAAGGGGGCCAACAATTCACCCCTCCACTTT
>TRBV7-8|many|16|TRBD2|TRBJ2-7
CASSFTSGTTSYEQYF
TGTGCCAGCAGCTTTACTAGCGGGACTACCTCCTACGAGCAGTACTTC
>TRBV30|many|13|.|TRBJ1-2
CAWGGGKDYGYTF
TGTGCCTGGGGGGGGGGGAAGGACTATGGCTACACCTTC
>TRBV4-2|few|16|.|TRBJ2-5
CASSQTHRGSQETQYF
TGTGCCAGCAGCCAAACTCATCGGGGGTCCCAAGAGACCCAGTACTTC
>TRBV4-1|.|16|.|TRBJ2-1
CASSQDPGQSYNEQFF
TGCGCCAGCAGCCAAGACCCTGGACAATCCTACAATGAGCAGTTCTTC
>TRBV30|many|14|TRBD1|TRBJ2-2
CAQVGTENTGELFF
TGTGCCCAAGTGGGGACAGAGAACACCGGGGAGCTGTTTTTT
>TRBV30|.|15|.|TRBJ2-3
CAWSDDITPGDTQYF
TGTGCCTGGAGTGATGACATAACCCCGGGAGATACGCAGTATTTT
>TRBV10-1|.|13|.|TRBJ2-7
CATASGARGEQYF
TGCGCCACCGCTAGCGGAGCGAGGGGGGAGCAGTACTTC
>TRBV4-1|.|15|TRBD1|TRBJ2-7
CASSQDPGGFYEQYF
TGCGCCAGCAGCCAAGATCCAGGGGGCTTCTACGAGCAGTACTTC
>TRBV30|.|14|.|TRBJ2-5
CACSVYQTQETQYF
TGTGCCTGTAGTGTATACCAGACACAAGAGACCCAGTACTTC
>TRBV5-1|few|14|.|TRBJ1-4
CASSYSGSNEKLFF
TGCGCCAGCAGCTATTCGGGATCCAATGAAAAACTGTTTTTT
>TRBV13|.|17|.|TRBJ2-2
CASSLSMRGRNTGELFF
TGTGCCAGCAGCTTAAGCATGCGGGGGCGGAACACCGGGGAGCTGTTTTTT
>TRBV27|many|11|.|TRBJ2-1
CASRSVVEQFF
TGTGCCAGCAGGTCGGTTGTTGAGCAGTTCTTC
>TRBV10-3|few|15|.|TRBJ1-2
CAISESFQGVYGYTF
TGTGCCATCAGTGAGTCGTTTCAGGGCGTCTATGGCTACACCTTC
>TRBV5-4|few|14|.|TRBJ1-3
CASSSDGRGNTIYF
TGTGCCAGCAGCTCAGATGGTCGAGGAAACACCATATATTTT
>TRBV12-3/TRBV12-4|few|16|.|TRBJ1-4
CASSPRSLATNEKLFF
TGTGCCAGCAGTCCACGGAGTCTTGCAACTAATGAAAAACTGTTTTTT
>TRBV2|many|13|.|TRBJ1-2
CASSADGSYGYTF
TGTGCCAGCAGTGCAGACGGATCCTATGGCTACACCTTC